What follows describes a single TCR beta chain. Its specific antigen is unknown. Base qualities are not provided; no much larger clone lies one nucleotide away. Without any cell sorting, total RNA and DNA were extracted together from around 20-30 mg of bulk tissue using the AllPrep DNA/RNA mini kit. Between November 2015 and early 2016, roughly 5 patients in China with histopathologically diagnosed primary liver carcinoma had their tumors surgically resected. Patients had chronic HBV infection and were treatment-naive at sampling. Each tumor was sampled at five spatially separated regions: the superior, inferior, left-lateral and right-lateral poles and the tumor centre. According to histology, viable tumor cells made up more than 90% of every tumor sample. Pieces of fresh tumor and adjacent tissue were cut in half, with one half kept in RNAlater at -80 degrees C and the other half sent for histology.

This sample was included in a study of tumor-infiltrating lymphocytes in primary liver carcinoma (dated by TCRdb to 2016 to 2017). Background on the whole study: Of the five patients (three men and two women, aged 30 to 69 years), four had hepatocellular carcinoma and one had combined HCC and intrahepatic cholangiocarcinoma. The five patients had tumors staged T1-T3 N0M0, with maximum diameters ranging from 4.2 to 10 cm. Repertoires from technical replicates were highly reproducible, with mean shared-clone rates near 0.89 and correlation coefficients above 0.95. A total of 35 specimens from 5 patients went through TCRbeta repertoire sequencing, namely 25 tumor regions, 5 adjacent noncancerous liver tissues and 5 peripheral blood samples. The study combined TCRbeta repertoire sequencing, expression microarrays and whole-exome sequencing across five regions of each liver tumor, with adjacent normal tissue and blood. Roughly 3.65 to 7.13 million productive TCRbeta reads were obtained per sample, and no significant difference in read depth was found between tissue types. Agilent mRNA microarray profiling was performed on the roughly 25 tumor region samples to relate TCRbeta repertoire diversity to the local molecular phenotype. What the work shows at the level of the full study, not this receptor alone: Only a few patients were included in the study, and the authors note that the findings should be validated in a larger study. Because only the TCR beta chain was sequenced and unpaired alpha chains were not captured, true repertoire diversity is likely underestimated. The top 250 clones accounted for a significantly greater share of the repertoire in tumors than in blood (p = 0.039). Only about 7-24% of top clones were present in all five regions of a tumor, suggesting spatial heterogeneity of tumor-infiltrating T cells. Repertoire overlap was found to be higher between tumor regions (mean roughly 36%) than between tumor-adjacent (roughly 17%) or tumor-blood (about 14%) pairs, consistent with antigen-driven expansion. Because the samples were bulk and unsorted, CD4+ and CD8+ T cell repertoires could not be compared.

TCRbeta-specific cDNA was reverse-transcribed from about 0.45 ug total RNA using a constant-region primer and ProtoScript II reverse transcriptase. TCRbeta libraries were built with three nested multiplex PCR rounds, a slightly modified ARM-PCR procedure. Each of the first two PCR rounds ran for approximately 11 cycles using multiplex TRBV1-TRBV30 forward primers together with a Cbeta reverse primer. Sample barcodes and Illumina adapters were attached in a final 25-cycle PCR using Deep VentR polymerase. Before sequencing, amplicons between 200 and 500 bp were purified from gel using a QIAquick gel extraction kit. TCRbeta amplicons were sequenced on an Illumina HiSeq 2500 with 250-bp paired-end reads. The authors processed their data as follows. Reads were quality-trimmed with Trimmomatic v0.33, and paired reads were merged with FLASH v1.2.11 to recover full CDR3 sequences. MiGEC v1.2.1b assigned V, D and J germline segments to the rearranged TCRbeta sequences. Clonotype statistics and Shannon-Wiener diversity indices were calculated with VDJtools v1.0.0. Except for diversity analysis, only each sample's 250 most abundant clonotypes were used in subsequent analyses to reduce sampling bias. TCRdb took the public reads, trimmed them with fastp at Q25, ran MiXCR for clone calling and kept in-frame beta chains. Records with the same CDR3 protein are collapsed into one entry carrying the most frequent genes and DNA. The V and J calls reflect TCRdb's pipeline rather than the authors' work. This sample has over 35,000 distinct CDR3 sequences in its table, and around 70% of those were observed once. The ten largest make up approximately 19% of the sample.

The CDR3 runs 14 residues from the cysteine to the phenylalanine. Only the CDR3 portion is preserved as DNA: 42 bases, with reading frame beginning at the first base. CDR1 and CDR2 (MNHEY, SVGAGI) derive from the germline V gene. The source is a man between 40 and 49 years old with primary liver carcinoma and hepatitis B virus infection. The sequence is built from TRBV6-5 and TRBJ2-1; D gene: possibly TRBD2, on 6 matching bases. Material: liver tumor tissue from sampling region 2. The cell subset or site label corresponds to: tumor region T2, inferior pole. The CDR3 here reads CVSSRLGDYNEQFF. Read as DNA, the sequence is TGTGTCAGTAGTCGACTAGGGGATTACAATGAGCAGTTCTTC.